A selection of T cell receptor beta chains follows, all from one sample in a study of OX40 agonist ivuxolimab in advanced cancers. The repertoire was sequenced with immunoSEQ multiplex PCR; TCRdb's copy has only in-frame clones and lacks some. The sample has 25,000 to 35,000 clones, around 85% seen once. The material was CD4+ or CD8+ T cells sorted from blood, obtained in a trial of the OX40 agonist ivuxolimab. These receptors originate from an adult with an advanced solid tumor such as melanoma, head and neck, liver or kidney cancer. The CDR3 runs from the conserved cysteine through the conserved F or W. D genes are given only for firm matches. Expanded clones are given a class, and other clones once, few, many or no size at all.

J gene: TRBJ1-6
D gene: -
clone size: -
V gene: TRBV4-2
CDR3 DNA: TGTGCCAGCAGCCAAGATAGGACCTATAATTCACCCCTCCACTTT
CDR3 protein: CASSQDRTYNSPLHF

J gene: TRBJ2-3
D gene: -
clone size: -
V gene: TRBV7-9
CDR3 DNA: TGTGCCAGCAGCTTAGAAAGCTTTTCTTTGGCGGATACGCAGTATTTT
CDR3 protein: CASSLESFSLADTQYF

J gene: TRBJ1-5
D gene: -
clone size: once
V gene: TRBV7-8
CDR3 DNA: TGTGCCAGCACCGAGGAAGGGTATAGCAATCAGCCCCAGCATTTT
CDR3 protein: CASTEEGYSNQPQHF

J gene: TRBJ1-2
D gene: -
clone size: -
V gene: TRBV19
CDR3 DNA: TGTGCCAGTAGTATATCAGCCGGAGCTAACTATGGCTACACCTTC
CDR3 protein: CASSISAGANYGYTF

J gene: TRBJ2-2
D gene: -
clone size: -
V gene: TRBV28
CDR3 DNA: TGTGCCACAGCAGTTTATAAGAACACCGGGGAGCTGTTTTTT
CDR3 protein: CATAVYKNTGELFF

J gene: TRBJ1-4
D gene: TRBD1
clone size: once
V gene: TRBV5-1
CDR3 DNA: TGCGCCAGCAGCCGCCGGGACAGCCCCAGAAAACTGTTTTTT
CDR3 protein: CASSRRDSPRKLFF

J gene: TRBJ1-3
D gene: TRBD1
clone size: -
V gene: TRBV5-1
CDR3 DNA: TGCGCCAGCAGCTTGGGCTCAGGGGGCTCTGGAAACACCATATATTTT
CDR3 protein: CASSLGSGGSGNTIYF

J gene: TRBJ2-2
D gene: -
clone size: -
V gene: TRBV27
CDR3 DNA: TGTGCCAGCAGTTTATTTCGGGGCCCGGAATATTCCGGGGAGCTGTTTTTT
CDR3 protein: CASSLFRGPEYSGELFF

J gene: TRBJ2-3
D gene: -
clone size: -
V gene: TRBV4-1
CDR3 DNA: TGCGCCAGCAGCTTCAGGGATACGCAGTATTTT
CDR3 protein: CASSFRDTQYF

J gene: TRBJ2-7
D gene: -
clone size: -
V gene: TRBV7-8
CDR3 DNA: TGTGCCAGCAGCCTCCCAGGGGTAAGAGACGAGCAGTACTTC
CDR3 protein: CASSLPGVRDEQYF

J gene: TRBJ1-2
D gene: -
clone size: -
V gene: TRBV21-1
CDR3 DNA: TGTGCCAGCAGCAAAGAAGGCGCTAACTATGGCTACACCTTC
CDR3 protein: CASSKEGANYGYTF

J gene: TRBJ2-2
D gene: -
clone size: -
V gene: TRBV28
CDR3 DNA: TGTGCCAGCACTCTCCTGCGTGAGAGGGAGACCGGGGAGCTGTTTTTT
CDR3 protein: CASTLLRERETGELFF

J gene: TRBJ2-7
D gene: TRBD2
clone size: -
V gene: TRBV5-1
CDR3 DNA: TGCGCCAGCAGCCCATCGACTAGCGGATACGAGCAGTACTTC
CDR3 protein: CASSPSTSGYEQYF

J gene: TRBJ1-4
D gene: -
clone size: -
V gene: TRBV11-1
CDR3 DNA: TGTGCCAGCAGCTCGCCAGGGAGTAAACTGTTTTTT
CDR3 protein: CASSSPGSKLFF

J gene: TRBJ2-3
D gene: -
clone size: -
V gene: TRBV6-5
CDR3 DNA: TGTGCCAGCAGTTATGGAGGGGGCCCAGATACGCAGTATTTT
CDR3 protein: CASSYGGGPDTQYF

J gene: TRBJ2-1
D gene: -
clone size: -
V gene: TRBV4-1
CDR3 DNA: TGCGCCAGCAGCCCCACAGGAGATGAGCAGTTCTTC
CDR3 protein: CASSPTGDEQFF

J gene: TRBJ1-1
D gene: -
clone size: once
V gene: TRBV27
CDR3 DNA: TGTGCCAGCAGTTTTGGGCCAGGCGAAGCTTTCTTT
CDR3 protein: CASSFGPGEAFF

J gene: TRBJ2-7
D gene: TRBD1
clone size: -
V gene: TRBV6-1
CDR3 DNA: TGTGCCAGCAGTGACTGGGACAGGTATAGTGGCGAGCAGTACTTC
CDR3 protein: CASSDWDRYSGEQYF

J gene: TRBJ2-1
D gene: -
clone size: -
V gene: TRBV6-6
CDR3 DNA: TGTGCCAGCAGTTACTTACAGGGAGATGAGCAGTTCTTC
CDR3 protein: CASSYLQGDEQFF

J gene: TRBJ2-7
D gene: TRBD1
clone size: -
V gene: TRBV6-1
CDR3 DNA: TGTGCCAGCAGTGAGGACGTCGGGACAGCCGCCTACGAGCAGTACTTC
CDR3 protein: CASSEDVGTAAYEQYF

J gene: TRBJ1-2
D gene: -
clone size: -
V gene: TRBV5-4
CDR3 DNA: TGTGCCAGCAGCTTGGGGGTTTGGACGGCGGTTAACTATGGCTACACCTTC
CDR3 protein: CASSLGVWTAVNYGYTF

J gene: TRBJ2-7
D gene: -
clone size: -
V gene: TRBV6-5
CDR3 DNA: TGTGCCAGCAGTCCGCCCTATCCCTACGAGCAGTACTTC
CDR3 protein: CASSPPYPYEQYF

J gene: TRBJ1-2
D gene: -
clone size: -
V gene: TRBV6-5
CDR3 DNA: TGTGCCAGCAACGGTGGGATTACGTATGGCTACACCTTC
CDR3 protein: CASNGGITYGYTF

J gene: TRBJ2-3
D gene: -
clone size: -
V gene: TRBV11-2
CDR3 DNA: TGTGCCAGCAGCTCGGCGGGGAGCACAGATACGCAGTATTTT
CDR3 protein: CASSSAGSTDTQYF

J gene: TRBJ2-7
D gene: -
clone size: -
V gene: TRBV12-5
CDR3 DNA: TGTGCTAGTGCCCGGGGCGACACTTACTACGAGCAGTACTTC
CDR3 protein: CASARGDTYYEQYF

J gene: TRBJ2-7
D gene: -
clone size: -
V gene: TRBV7-9
CDR3 DNA: TGTGCCAGCAGCTCCGAGACAGGGAGGTACGAGCAGTACTTC
CDR3 protein: CASSSETGRYEQYF

J gene: TRBJ2-3
D gene: -
clone size: -
V gene: TRBV7-8
CDR3 DNA: TGTGCCAGCAGCTCGATCACGACAAGCACAGATACGCAGTATTTT
CDR3 protein: CASSSITTSTDTQYF

J gene: TRBJ2-3
D gene: -
clone size: -
V gene: TRBV7-9
CDR3 DNA: TGTGCCAGCAGTCCTACAGATACGCAGTATTTT
CDR3 protein: CASSPTDTQYF